One and the same sample provided the 30 T cell receptor beta chains below, sequenced in a study of T cells after yellow fever vaccination. TCRdb re-analysed the 5' RACE reads in MiXCR, keeping a single row per CDR3 protein. Of under 300,000 distinct CDR3 sequences detected, about 7% appear once; the ten largest clones hold approximately 0.85%. The specimen was CD4+ T cells sorted from PBMCs, collected 15 days after the yellow fever booster vaccination. The origin of the receptors is a man younger than 40 who received the YFV17D yellow fever vaccine.

V usage is TRBV5-1 and J usage is TRBJ2-3; 10 nucleotides agree with TRBD1. J gave up 2 bases and V 5 bases, and 11 bases lay outside the gene matches. The CDR3 has 17 amino acids. The germline CDR1 and CDR2 sequences are SGHRS and YFSETQ. The CDR3 region is CASRYGPDRGYTDTQYF. CDR3 nucleotides: TGCGCCAGCAGATATGGACCGGACAGGGGGTACACAGATACGCAGTATTTT.

V gene TRBV12-3 or TRBV12-4 combines with J gene TRBJ2-7, with no clear D. This CDR3 comprises 13 residues. The V and J ends lost 5 bases and 4 bases respectively, with 12 bases between them. This CDR3 is CASSIFGVYEQYF. The CDR3 DNA is TGTGCCAGCAGTATCTTTGGGGTTTACGAGCAGTACTTC.

This clonotype has a count of ten or more. J is TRBJ2-2 and V is TRBV6-4; D gene ambiguous. Per the germline V gene, CDR1 is MRHNA and CDR2 is SNTAGT. CDR3 length: 14 residues. The V and J ends lost 2 bases and 4 bases respectively, with 8 bases between them. The CDR3 region has the DNA TGTGCCAGCAGTGACGAGAGATTCACCGGGGAGCTGTTTTTT. Amino acids: CASSDERFTGELFF.

The table lists this clonotype with many counts. At one of its ends the junction is not consistent with the germline gene, which may arise from a read error. J is TRBJ1-2 and V is TRBV5-6, with D perhaps TRBD1 (5 bases). The CDR3 length is 12 residues. Germline CDR1 reads SGHDT; CDR2 reads YYEEEE. In nucleotides, the CDR3 is TGTGCCAGCAGCTTGGAAAGAGGGGTTTTACGATTC. Its protein product is CASSLERGVLRF.

This clonotype was counted only a few times. This rearrangement joins TRBV5-4 to TRBJ2-2; D perhaps matches TRBD2 (6 bases). Germline V CDR1 and CDR2: SGHNT, YYREEE (reference sequence). V lost 4 bases and J 4 bases, leaving 17 bases between the germline ends. CDR3 length: 16 residues. The CDR3 nucleotides read TGTGCCAGCAGCAGGGACTCGAAAGCGGGCACCGGGGAGCTGTTTTTT. Protein sequence: CASSRDSKAGTGELFF. Filled out from reference TRBV5-4 and TRBJ2-2, the complete variable domain reads ETGVTQSPTHLIKTRGQQVTLRCSSQSGHNTVSWYQQALGQGPQFIFQYYREEENGRGNFPPRFSGLQFPNYSSELNVNALELDDSALYLCASSRDSKAGTGELFFGEGSRLTVL.

The CDR3 region has the DNA TGCAGTTCTAAGGCTCCGACTCTCGACGAGCAGTACTTC. Translating gives CSSKAPTLDEQYF. This rearrangement joins TRBV20-1 to TRBJ2-7; D is unresolved. The V gene lost 8 bases and the J gene lost 5 bases, with 19 bases spanning the gap. Germline assignment: CDR1 DFQATT and CDR2 SNEGSKA (reference sequence). The CDR3 spans 13 residues.

This clonotype was picked up a small number of times. The chain carries TRBV11-1 and TRBJ2-7; D gene uncertain. The ends were cut back, 3 bases at V and 6 bases at J, with 12 bases in the middle. The germline gives CDR1 SGHAT, CDR2 FQDESV (reference sequence). There are 13 residues in the CDR3. The CDR3 protein is CASSFRGIFEQYF. CDR3 in DNA: TGTGCCAGCAGCTTTCGTGGGATTTTCGAGCAGTACTTC.

There are a few counts of this clonotype. The chain employs TRBV5-4 and TRBJ1-3; D is uncertain. The germline V and J ends were trimmed by 5 bases and 2 bases, with 14 bases remaining between them. Germline-derived CDR1 and CDR2 are SGHNT and YYREEE (reference sequence). This CDR3 spans 15 amino acids. The CDR3 DNA is TGTGCCAGCAGTATTGACCCAGGTGCTGGAAACACCATATATTTT. Translating gives CASSIDPGAGNTIYF.

This clonotype was seen at least ten times. V and J are TRBV7-9 and TRBJ2-5; D is unresolved. CDR3 length equals 13 residues. The germline V gene has CDR1 SEHNR and CDR2 FQNEAQ (reference sequence). Trimming stripped 1 base from V and 5 bases from J, with 8 bases between. This CDR3 is CASSLDGRETQYF. DNA for the CDR3: TGTGCCAGCAGCTTAGACGGTCGGGAGACCCAGTACTTC.

At least ten counts were recorded for this clonotype. The chain links TRBV20-1 to TRBJ2-1; no firm D call. The germline V gene encodes CDR1 DFQATT and CDR2 SNEGSKA (reference sequence). The CDR3 runs 13 residues. Between the trimmed V and J ends, which lost 0 bases and 10 bases, there was a span of 13 bases. CDR3 in amino acids: CSARDPLGQEQFF. CDR3 coding DNA: TGCAGTGCTAGAGATCCACTTGGCCAGGAGCAGTTCTTC.

Note on this clonotype: A much larger clone differs by one base, so this may be a read error. V usage is TRBV5-1 and J usage is TRBJ2-6; unclear D gene. CDR1 and CDR2 (germline): SGHRS, YFSETQ. The CDR3 spans 16 residues. The CDR3 DNA follows: TGCACCAGCAGCTTGGCTGCAAACTCTGGGGCCAACGTCCTGACTTTC. Protein product: CTSSLAANSGANVLTF.

This clonotype was picked up many times. This chain connects TRBV19 to TRBJ2-7; TRBD1 matches 8 bases. Germline-derived CDR1 and CDR2 are LNHDA and SQIVND (reference sequence). The trim removed 6 bases at V and 3 bases at J, leaving 7 bases unmatched. This CDR3 region has 14 residues. Here the CDR3 DNA reads TGTGCCAGTAGCCCGGGACAGGCCTTCTACGAGCAGTACTTC. Its protein product is CASSPGQAFYEQYF.

The sample holds a few counts of this clonotype. This rearrangement joins TRBV29-1 to TRBJ1-5; D remains unclear. Germline-derived CDR1 and CDR2 are SQVTM and ANQGSEA. V dropped 7 bases and J dropped 2 bases, with 18 bases sitting between them. The CDR3 covers 15 residues. CDR3 amino acids: CSAPCRGMCNQPQHF. In DNA form, the CDR3 reads TGCAGCGCCCCCTGCCGGGGTATGTGCAATCAGCCCCAGCATTTT.

The sample holds many counts of this clonotype. The chain uses TRBV12-3 or TRBV12-4 and TRBJ2-5; 8 positions match TRBD1. The CDR3 is made up of 14 amino acids. With 8 bases clipped from V and 3 bases from J, the junction kept 8 bases outside the gene matches. This chain's CDR3 is CASGQGFRKETQYF. Written as DNA, the CDR3 is TGTGCCAGCGGACAGGGCTTCCGCAAAGAGACCCAGTACTTC.

The CDR3 reads CASSSWTANEKLFF. CDR3 coding DNA: TGTGCCAGCAGCTCGTGGACGGCAAATGAAAAACTGTTTTTT. The chain couples TRBV5-4 to TRBJ1-4, with no clear D. Germline CDR1 is SGHNT and CDR2 is YYREEE (reference sequence). The CDR3 has 14 residues. V shed 3 bases and J shed 5 bases, with 11 bases lying between them.

V is TRBV6-2 or TRBV6-3 and J is TRBJ2-3, with 7 positions matching TRBD2. After removal of 0 bases from V and 0 bases from J, the junction contained 0 bases not matched to a gene. Per the germline V gene, CDR1 is MNHEY and CDR2 is SVGEGT. The CDR3 spans 15 residues. The CDR3 loop is CASSYSSGSTDTQYF. CDR3 DNA: TGTGCCAGCAGTTACTCTAGCGGGAGCACAGATACGCAGTATTTT.

This clonotype has at least ten counts. The genes are TRBV20-1 and TRBJ2-3; D assignment may be TRBD1 or TRBD2 (5 bases each). V lost 3 bases to trimming and J lost 0 bases, with 10 bases between them. The CDR3 extends over 14 amino acids. Germline CDR1 is DFQATT and CDR2 is SNEGSKA (reference sequence). The CDR3: CSASGALSTDTQYF. The CDR3 coding sequence is TGCAGTGCTAGCGGGGCCCTTAGCACAGATACGCAGTATTTT.

Points on this clonotype: This clone may be a read error of a much larger clone one base away. The rearrangement links TRBV7-9 to TRBJ2-1; D gene unclear. Looked up from germline, CDR1 is SEHNR and CDR2 is FQNEAQ (reference sequence). Deletions cut 5 bases from V and 3 bases from J, with 8 bases between. This CDR3 region has 13 residues. The CDR3 DNA is TGTGCCAGCAGCCAGAAGGGCTACAATGAGCAGTTCTTC. The encoded protein is CASSQKGYNEQFF.

The table lists this clonotype with a few counts. DNA for the CDR3: TGTGCCAGCAGCCAAGGGACAACCGTCTGGGCCCAGTACTTC. Its protein product is CASSQGTTVWAQYF. The genes are TRBV3-1 and TRBJ2-5; D possibly corresponds to TRBD1 (5 bases). V was clipped by 1 base and J by 9 bases, with 15 bases between them. Looked up from germline, CDR1 is LGHDT and CDR2 is YNNKEL (reference sequence). This CDR3 has 14 residues.

This clonotype was recorded at least ten times. This sequence joins TRBV5-1 and TRBJ2-3; 7 bases align to TRBD2. This CDR3 comprises 14 residues. Germline assignment: CDR1 SGHRS and CDR2 YFSETQ. Trimming at V came to 3 bases and at J to 4 bases, leaving 5 bases not matched to a gene. Here the CDR3 DNA reads TGCGCCAGCAGCTCCCAGACTAGCTCAGATACGCAGTATTTT. Translated, it gives CASSSQTSSDTQYF.

This chain connects TRBV5-4 to TRBJ2-6, with TRBD1 matching 7 bases. V lost 0 bases, J lost 2 bases, and 2 bases stayed unmatched. The V gene's germline CDR1 is SGHNT and CDR2 YYREEE (reference sequence). The CDR3 is 16 amino acids. The CDR3: CASSLDQGAGANVLTF. The CDR3, as DNA: TGTGCCAGCAGCTTGGATCAGGGGGCTGGGGCCAACGTCCTGACTTTC. The entire variable domain, with the rest obtained from reference TRBV5-4 and TRBJ2-6, is as follows: ETGVTQSPTHLIKTRGQQVTLRCSSQSGHNTVSWYQQALGQGPQFIFQYYREEENGRGNFPPRFSGLQFPNYSSELNVNALELDDSALYLCASSLDQGAGANVLTFGAGSRLTVL.

This clonotype was counted at least ten times. The CDR3 DNA reads TGCAGTGCTGACCGGGACGGAGGACCCAAAAACATTCAGTACTTC. Its protein product is CSADRDGGPKNIQYF. The genes are TRBV20-1 and TRBJ2-4; D is possibly TRBD1 or TRBD2 (5 bases each). The CDR3 sequence is 15 residues long. V dropped 5 bases and J dropped 2 bases, with 16 bases sitting between them. Germline V gives CDR1 DFQATT, CDR2 SNEGSKA (reference sequence).

The table lists this clonotype with many counts. The chain has TRBV7-2 and TRBJ2-3; D unclear. The CDR3 runs to 14 residues. With 1 base removed from V and 2 bases from J, the gap between germline ends came to 7 bases. Germline CDR1 and CDR2: SGHTA and FQGNSA. CDR3 coding DNA: TGTGCCAGCAGCTTAGAGTTTTCCACAGATACGCAGTATTTT. As protein: CASSLEFSTDTQYF.

This clonotype was detected ten times or more. J is TRBJ2-2 and V is TRBV7-2, with 7 bases that match TRBD2. The CDR3 is 16 amino acids. V dropped 1 base and J dropped 0; count of bases not matched to a gene: 2. Looked up from germline, CDR1 is SGHTA and CDR2 is FQGNSA. The CDR3 spells CASSLGGRANTGELFF. The CDR3 bases are TGTGCCAGCAGCTTAGGAGGGAGGGCGAACACCGGGGAGCTGTTTTTT. Variable domain in full (rest from reference TRBV7-2 and TRBJ2-2): GAGVSQSPSNKVTEKGKDVELRCDPISGHTALYWYRQSLGQGLEFLIYFQGNSAPDKSGLPSDRFSAERTGGSVSTLTIQRTQQEDSAVYLCASSLGGRANTGELFFGEGSRLTVL.

This clonotype came up many times. The chain links TRBV20-1 to TRBJ2-1, with 11 bases lining up with TRBD2. V lost 5 bases and J lost 8; bases outside the gene matches: 8. The germline V gene has CDR1 DFQATT and CDR2 SNEGSKA (reference sequence). The CDR3 totals 14 residues. CDR3 loop: CSAPLAGGKHEQFF. In DNA form, the CDR3 reads TGCAGTGCTCCGCTAGCGGGAGGAAAGCATGAGCAGTTCTTC.

This clonotype was counted ten times or more. Here the CDR3 DNA reads TGTGCCAGCAGTTTGGGGCAGGGAAAGCAGTTCTTC. This codes for CASSLGQGKQFF. This chain links TRBV12-3 or TRBV12-4 with TRBJ2-1, with D tentatively TRBD1 (5 bases). V was shortened by 3 bases and J by 11 bases, with 11 bases between the two germline ends. The CDR3 is 12 residues long.

This sequence joins TRBV11-2 and TRBJ2-5; the D is unclear. The CDR3 is made up of 14 amino acids. The germline V gene encodes CDR1 SGHAT and CDR2 FQNNGV. Trimming took off 5 bases at V and 2 bases at J, with 12 bases between the two ends. The CDR3 loop reads CASSDPRGQETQYF. CDR3 sequence (DNA): TGTGCCAGCAGCGACCCAAGAGGACAAGAGACCCAGTACTTC.

The chain recombines TRBV12-3 or TRBV12-4 with TRBJ1-4, with 8 bases lining up with TRBD1. This CDR3 spans 14 amino acids. V lost 6 bases, J lost 3 bases, and 3 bases stayed unmatched. The CDR3 coding sequence is TGTGCCAGCAGGACGACAGGGGCTAATGAAAAACTGTTTTTT. This sequence encodes CASRTTGANEKLFF.

This clonotype occurred a few times. V gene TRBV14 combines with J gene TRBJ2-7; the D gene is possibly TRBD2 (5 bases). The CDR3 runs to 18 residues. V was cut by 1 base and J by 3 bases, with 22 bases left in between. CDR1 is SGHDN, CDR2 FVKESK, per germline. The DNA of the CDR3 is TGTGCCAGCAGCCAAGGTGTAGGCGGCTCAAGCGGCGTCTACGAGCAGTACTTC. It specifies CASSQGVGGSSGVYEQYF.

This clonotype was counted many times. The chain recombines TRBV29-1 with TRBJ2-5, with a tentative D call TRBD1 (5 bases). V lost 3 bases and J lost 5, with 13 bases in between. Germline CDR1 SQVTM, CDR2 ANQGSEA. This CDR3 has 13 amino acids. CDR3 sequence reads: CSVDPQGGETQYF. CDR3 sequence (DNA): TGCAGCGTTGATCCGCAGGGTGGTGAGACCCAGTACTTC.